This T cell receptor beta chain stems from a study of neurological immune-mediated disorders. For the study at large: Of the multiple sclerosis patients, 34 in total, roughly 30 were relapsing-remitting and 3 were secondary progressive.

The CDR3 contains 14 residues. Trimming removed 2 bases from V and 14 bases from J; junction bases left unmatched: 7. Germline loops: CDR1 KGHSH, CDR2 LQKENI. This clonotype was observed many times. TCRdb used MiXCR to reprocess the 5' RACE reads, holding one entry per CDR3 protein. The data contain roughly 60,000 distinct CDR3 sequences, about 2.5% of them singletons. This TCR derives from a man in his forties or fifties with multiple sclerosis. The sample taken for sequencing was PBMCs. The rearrangement joins TRBV18 to TRBJ1-4, with 11 nucleotides matching TRBD1. The CDR3 DNA is TGTGCCAGCTCACCAGGGACAGGGGGTGATCTCCTGTTTTTT. Protein sequence: CASSPGTGGDLLFF.